The rows below give T cell receptor beta chains drawn from one sample of a study of cytomegalovirus exposure and HLA in healthy donors. TCRdb's table, derived via immunoSEQ multiplex PCR, lists solely in-frame clones and lacks some. The sample consists of around 140,000 clones, over 65% of them appearing once. The sample comprised PBMCs. The origin of the receptors is a female donor in good health and CMV-seronegative. Each CDR3 is given with its conserved first and last residue.

j_gene | v_gene | CDR3aa
TRBJ2-2 | TRBV7-9 | CSSSSLTANTGELFF
TRBJ2-5 | TRBV7-2 | CASGSPPTGLGETQYF
TRBJ1-2 | TRBV6-1 | CASSAQTANYGYTF
TRBJ2-3 | TRBV4-1 | CASSQVAGAVRPDTQYF
TRBJ1-4 | TRBV28 | CASSLAGQGGEKLFF
TRBJ1-2 | TRBV30 | CAWRAGHWGYTF
TRBJ1-2 | TRBV27 | CASSFGQGNPGGYTF
TRBJ2-6 | TRBV28 | CASSWTPPSSGANVLTF
TRBJ2-7 | TRBV5-8 | CASSLAEDRGLDGYEQYF
TRBJ2-5 | TRBV7-2 | CASSSGLAGAGETQYF
TRBJ2-3 | TRBV4-3 | CASSQRRISTDTQYF
TRBJ2-1 | TRBV27 | CASSPFIMTSGSHNEQFF
TRBJ1-1 | TRBV5-1 | CASSDGTARNTEAFF
TRBJ1-1 | TRBV27 | CASSSNTEAFF
TRBJ2-3 | TRBV28 | CASSLGGLATDTQYF
TRBJ2-2 | TRBV6-5 | CASSYFQSGGPGELFF
TRBJ1-2 | TRBV10-3 | CAISEAGRDGYTF
TRBJ2-7 | TRBV27 | CASSRYGTGGYEQYF
TRBJ2-5 | TRBV27 | CASAPGRRQTQYF
TRBJ1-2 | TRBV5-1 | CASGTGGGIYGYTF
TRBJ2-2 | TRBV27 | CASSLLAGQGISRTGELFF
TRBJ2-1 | TRBV9 | CASSAGLAGGNGGNEQFF
TRBJ1-2 | TRBV5-1 | CASSLKGGDYGYTF
TRBJ1-1 | TRBV30 | CAWGGQMYTEAFF
TRBJ2-1 | TRBV19 | CASSIEYSSYNEQFF
TRBJ1-1 | TRBV5-1 | CASSLAGGYEAFF
TRBJ1-2 | TRBV5-1 | CASSLLGRTDVGDGYTF
TRBJ2-5 | TRBV30 | CAWSVTEETQYF
TRBJ2-7 | TRBV13 | CASSGGQGTYEQYF
TRBJ2-7 | TRBV27 | CASSPRGLAGAPYEQYF
TRBJ2-3 | TRBV6-1 | CASSPTGNGDTQYF
TRBJ1-5 | TRBV28 | CASSSPGQGNQPQHF
TRBJ1-2 | TRBV5-1 | CASSWGDRGRNGYTF
TRBJ1-6 | TRBV2 | CASSEGGQGAINSPLHF
TRBJ1-1 | TRBV5-1 | CASSPGQGAFTEAFF
TRBJ1-3 | TRBV7-6 | CASSLNRAGNTIYF
TRBJ1-2 | TRBV6-5 | CASSYFPANRGGYTF
TRBJ2-3 | TRBV28 | CASSLGRAGGDTQYF
TRBJ2-1 | TRBV4-2 | CASSQTDSPVEQFF